This T cell receptor beta chain was captured in a study of monozygotic twins with cystic fibrosis. Sequencing was performed with immunoSEQ multiplex PCR; in TCRdb, only in-frame clones are kept and a portion is missing. This sample has 25,000 to 30,000 clones, with 96% found just once. Losses at the gene ends were 2 bases for V and 5 bases for J; bases not matched to a gene: 5. There are 16 residues in the CDR3. Germline CDR1 reads SGHNT; CDR2 reads YYREEE (reference sequence). The chain joins TRBV5-4 to TRBJ2-5; 14 nucleotides agree with TRBD2. This clonotype was obtained from a girl aged 2 to 10 with cystic fibrosis. Sequencing used blood. The CDR3 sequence is CASSFPTSGRVETQYF. The CDR3 nucleotides are TGTGCCAGCAGCTTTCCGACTAGCGGGAGGGTCGAGACCCAGTACTTC.